This T cell receptor (beta chain) was captured by sequencing in a study of cytomegalovirus exposure and HLA in healthy donors. Whole-study context: Early released data had 80 million or so unique TCRs, all coming from HLA-typed donors. Study outcomes and limitations: One later analysis reportedly identified an Asian-associated ancestry cluster that showed fewer N-insertions than the approximately 700-donor mean. Reports indicate that TCR beta sequences accurately predicted the HLA-A and HLA-B alleles of most subjects.

In regard to this clone: The antigen is unknown.

PCR primers comprised 60 Vbeta and 13 Jbeta primers. Original analysis: Among the unique TCR beta chains that a later analysis counted, 80 million to 100 million in all, roughly 10 million were shared. Assay: immunoSEQ multiplex PCR; the TCRdb copy retains only in-frame clones and omits some. V, J and clone size are those of that table, while D and trimming were read from the DNA. The data contain about 120,000 clones, around 84% of them seen just once; the ten biggest clones take up 2.5% to 3.5%. V was cut by 6 bases and J by 4 bases, with 15 bases left in between. The V gene's germline CDR1 is MNHEY and CDR2 SVGAGI. CDR3 size: 14 residues.

The chain has TRBV6-5 and TRBJ1-2, with D perhaps matching TRBD1 (5 bases). This TCR came from a woman in her 30s in good health and CMV-seropositive. The sample was PBMCs. The DNA of the CDR3 is TGTGCCAGCAGCCTAGGGGCCAGCTCCTATGGCTACACCTTC. Residues: CASSLGASSYGYTF.